This T cell receptor (beta chain) was documented in a study of CD8 T cells in ankylosing spondylitis. Overall study results and limits: Disease-associated clones were reportedly significantly overrepresented in matched ankylosing spondylitis synovial fluid.

TCRdb itself ran the 5' RACE reads through MiXCR, one entry per CDR3 protein. The repertoire holds roughly 180,000 distinct CDR3 sequences, roughly 10% seen once, with more than 12% in the top ten. On this clonotype: As yet, its antigen is unknown.

Sequencing was carried out using blood, either unsorted or a sorted T cell fraction (not recorded which). The TCR originated in a female donor with ankylosing spondylitis or in good health (not recorded which).

The CDR3 is CASSDRGSGTDTQYF. In DNA, the CDR3 is TGTGCCAGTTCGGATCGAGGGAGTGGGACAGATACGCAGTATTTT. The chain is built from TRBV12-3 or TRBV12-4 and TRBJ2-3, with a weak D call TRBD2 (5 bases). The V end lost 9 bases, the J end lost 3 bases, and 19 bases lay between the germline ends. The CDR3 spans 15 residues.